The 15 T cell receptor beta chains given below trace back to one sample, sequenced in a study of blood T cell repertoires in COVID-19. Some clones are missing from TCRdb's copy, which holds only in-frame ones; the method was immunoSEQ multiplex PCR. The sample carries some 89,000 clones, 60% to 85% recorded once. Sequenced input: peripheral blood. The receptors were sampled from a man in his 70s with acute or convalescent COVID-19.

A few counts support this clone. The chain carries TRBV28 and TRBJ2-7; D not certain. This CDR3 region has 13 residues. V was clipped by 7 bases and J by 4 bases, with 14 bases between them. Germline V gives CDR1 MDHEN, CDR2 SYDVKM. The CDR3 region is CASNQTPTYEQYF. DNA for the CDR3: TGTGCCAGCAATCAGACTCCTACTTACGAGCAGTACTTC.

The CDR3 loop reads CASSRLNSGDIQYF. CDR3 coding DNA: TGTGCCAGCAGCAGGCTTAATTCCGGGGACATTCAGTACTTC. The rearrangement links TRBV6-5 to TRBJ2-4; tentative D call: TRBD2 (5 bases). This CDR3 has 14 residues. V shed 6 bases and J shed 8 bases, with 17 bases lying between them. Germline CDR1 is MNHEY and CDR2 is SVGAGI.

The V call is TRBV5-4, the J call TRBJ2-1; 7 bases line up with TRBD1. After removal of 4 bases from V and 7 bases from J, the junction contained 11 bases not matched to a gene. There are 15 residues in the CDR3. CDR1 and CDR2 from the germline V gene are SGHNT and YYREEE (reference sequence). The CDR3 spells CASSDAPTGSNEQFF. CDR3 in DNA: TGTGCCAGCAGCGACGCACCGACAGGGTCGAATGAGCAGTTCTTC.

This chain connects TRBV30 to TRBJ2-5; D may be TRBD2 (6 bases). The V end was cut by 1 base, the J end by 5 bases, with 23 bases between. From germline, CDR1 is GTSNPN and CDR2 SVGIG (reference sequence). The CDR3 sequence is 17 residues long. CDR3 DNA: TGTGCCTGGAGTGGGCTCCTACTAGCCGGACGGAGGGAGACCCAGTACTTC. It translates to CAWSGLLLAGRRETQYF.

This clone has more than one count but fewer than ten. This chain uses TRBV7-9 with TRBJ1-1; a possible D gene is TRBD1 (5 bases). Per germline, CDR1 SEHNR and CDR2 FQNEAQ (reference sequence). Trimming removed 3 bases at V and 5 bases at J, with 22 bases between. This CDR3 spans 17 amino acids. The CDR3 region has the DNA TGTGCCAGCAGCTTTCCCAAGGCCCAGGGCGTGGAGACTGAAGCTTTCTTT. This gives the protein CASSFPKAQGVETEAFF.

The V call is TRBV19, the J call TRBJ2-1, with D perhaps TRBD2 (5 bases). The V gene lost 3 bases and the J gene lost 7 bases, with 16 bases spanning the gap. CDR1 and CDR2 from the germline V gene are LNHDA and SQIVND (reference sequence). The CDR3 is 15 amino acids. CDR3 protein: CASSITDGPGNEQFF. The CDR3 nucleotides are TGTGCCAGTAGTATTACAGACGGACCGGGGAATGAGCAGTTCTTC.

V is TRBV5-8 and J is TRBJ2-3, with 7 bases lining up with TRBD1. The CDR3 is 17 residues long. CDR1 and CDR2 from the germline V gene are SGHTS and YDEGEE. V dropped 4 bases and J dropped 0; count of bases not matched to a gene: 11. This CDR3 is CASSRAGDSTSTDTQYF. The CDR3 bases are TGTGCCAGCAGCCGGGCAGGGGACAGCACTAGCACAGATACGCAGTATTTT.

The V call is TRBV30, the J call TRBJ2-5; 9 bases are shared with TRBD1. Germline V gene lookup returns CDR1 GTSNPN and CDR2 SVGIG (reference sequence). The CDR3 extends over 14 amino acids. In DNA form, the CDR3 reads TGTGCTCAGGGGGACAGGGAGTACCAAGAGACCCAGTACTTC. This codes for CAQGDREYQETQYF. Full variable domain (outside the CDR3, taken from reference TRBV30 and TRBJ2-5): SQTIHQWPATLVQPVGSPLSLECTVEGTSNPNLYWYRQAAGRGLQLLFYSVGIGQISSEVPQNLSASRPQDRQFILSSKKLLLSDSGFYLCAQGDREYQETQYFGPGTRLLVL.

This chain joins TRBV28 and TRBJ1-5; the D is unclear. The CDR3 totals 14 residues. CDR1 is MDHEN and CDR2 is SYDVKM in the germline V gene. V was clipped by 2 bases and J by 2 bases, with 7 bases between them. CDR3 loop: CASSLRQGNQPQHF. Here the CDR3 DNA reads TGTGCCAGCAGTTTAAGGCAGGGCAATCAGCCCCAGCATTTT. Variable domain in full (rest from reference TRBV28 and TRBJ1-5): DVKVTQSSRYLVKRTGEKVFLECVQDMDHENMFWYRQDPGLGLRLIYFSYDVKMKEKGDIPEGYSVSREKKERFSLILESASTNQTSMYLCASSLRQGNQPQHFGDGTRLSIL.

This chain joins TRBV10-3 and TRBJ2-1; 7 positions match TRBD2. From germline, CDR1 is ENHRY and CDR2 SYGVKD. The CDR3 covers 15 residues. Trimming removed 5 bases from V and 3 bases from J; junction bases left unmatched: 7. CDR3 sequence (DNA): TGTGCCATCAGTCGAGCGGGGTCCGACTACAATGAGCAGTTCTTC. Translation gives CAISRAGSDYNEQFF.

V is TRBV11-2 and J is TRBJ2-5, with a weak D call TRBD2 (6 bases). CDR1 is SGHAT and CDR2 is FQNNGV in the germline V gene. This CDR3 is built from 16 residues. V was cut by 5 bases and J by 5 bases, with 21 bases left in between. CDR3 in amino acids: CASSTAGCGDGETQYF. For the CDR3, the DNA is TGTGCCAGCAGCACAGCTGGCTGCGGGGACGGGGAGACCCAGTACTTC.

The chain uses TRBV28 and TRBJ1-4, with TRBD1 matching over 10 bases. V lost 7 bases and J lost 8; bases outside the gene matches: 10. Per the germline V gene, CDR1 is MDHEN and CDR2 is SYDVKM. The CDR3 has 15 residues. The CDR3 DNA reads TGTGCCAGCACCCTGTCCGGGACAGGGGAAGAAAAACTGTTTTTT. Translated: CASTLSGTGEEKLFF.

The CDR3 bases are TGCGCCAGCAGCCCGAGGAGTGCTGAAGCTTTCTTT. Translated: CASSPRSAEAFF. This chain connects TRBV4-1 to TRBJ1-1; D is unclear. The CDR3 spans 12 residues. The V and J ends lost 4 bases and 6 bases respectively, with 9 bases between them. The V gene's germline CDR1 is MGHRA and CDR2 YSYEKL.

The chain recombines TRBV7-2 with TRBJ1-2; possibly TRBD1 for D (5 bases). Trimming removed 3 bases from V and 4 bases from J, with 12 bases in between. Germline loops: CDR1 SGHTA, CDR2 FQGNSA. The CDR3 extends over 14 amino acids. As DNA, the CDR3 is TGTGCCAGCAGCTTTACCCGGGGGAGCTATGGCTACACCTTC. Protein sequence: CASSFTRGSYGYTF. Variable domain in full (rest from reference TRBV7-2 and TRBJ1-2): GAGVSQSPSNKVTEKGKDVELRCDPISGHTALYWYRQSLGQGLEFLIYFQGNSAPDKSGLPSDRFSAERTGGSVSTLTIQRTQQEDSAVYLCASSFTRGSYGYTFGSGTRLTVV.

The rearrangement links TRBV7-8 to TRBJ2-6; the D gene is possibly TRBD2 (6 bases). The CDR3 is 18 residues long. The V and J ends lost 2 bases and 0 bases respectively, with 14 bases between them. Germline V gives CDR1 SGHVS, CDR2 FQNEAQ. The CDR3 DNA is TGTGCCAGCAGCTTAATGGGCGGGACGGGCTCTGGGGCCAACGTCCTGACTTTC. Amino acid sequence: CASSLMGGTGSGANVLTF.